The rows below give T cell receptor beta chains drawn from one sample of a study of blood T cells in healthy people across ages. TCRdb ran MiXCR on the 5' RACE reads and lists one entry per CDR3 protein. Of about 1.8 million distinct CDR3 sequences detected, around half appear once; the ten largest clones hold 2.1%. The sequenced sample consisted of blood. All receptors derive from a woman aged 40-49 years in good health. Each CDR3 is given without its conserved first and last residue.

j_gene,len,v_gene,CDR3aa
NA,13,TRBV12-3/TRBV12-4,ASSAFGAGGDEQY
TRBJ2-5,16,TRBV28,ASSTRLAGAWGQETQY
TRBJ2-4,15,TRBV6-8,ASFVGRGDGAKNIQY
TRBJ1-2,13,TRBV27,ASSFYRQADNGYT
TRBJ1-1,15,TRBV11-1,ASSLAWQVAGDTEAF
TRBJ2-3,12,TRBV5-1,ASSSGPSVDTQY
TRBJ2-6,18,TRBV4-3,ASSPGLLGQIHSGANVLT
TRBJ2-7,11,TRBV12-3/TRBV12-4,ASRMTVLYEQY
TRBJ2-1,14,TRBV9,ASSVLQAGSYNEQF
TRBJ1-5,11,TRBV12-3/TRBV12-4,ASSYRVNQPQH
TRBJ2-3,12,TRBV20-1,SAPRGTGTDTQY
TRBJ2-5,13,TRBV5-1,ASSPVTGLGKTQY
TRBJ2-3,13,TRBV20-1,SARDGLAGGPTQY
TRBJ2-1,14,TRBV4-3,ASSQGVLAGGNEQF
TRBJ2-3,10,TRBV10-1,ATRQGSDTQY